Below, 22 T cell receptor beta chains from the same sample are listed, as sequenced in a study of cytomegalovirus exposure and HLA in healthy donors. Amplification used 60 Vbeta primers and 13 Jbeta primers. Measured with immunoSEQ multiplex PCR; TCRdb has only the in-frame clones, and not every one. The sample lists around 120,000 clones, 60% to 85% occurring once. Specimen: PBMCs. These receptors were collected from a female donor in good health and CMV-seropositive.

This clone has just a few counts. This sequence joins TRBV4-1 and TRBJ1-4, with TRBD1 identical over 8 bases. V lost 5 bases, J lost 4 bases, and 6 bases stayed unmatched. CDR1 is MGHRA and CDR2 is YSYEKL in the germline V gene. The CDR3 totals 15 residues. The CDR3 nucleotides read TGCGCCAGCAGCGCTGGACAGGGCGGTAATGAAAAACTGTTTTTT. Protein product: CASSAGQGGNEKLFF.

CDR3 residues: CASSLTGRNTEAFF. In nucleotides, the CDR3 is TGTGCCAGCAGCCTCACCGGGAGGAACACTGAAGCTTTCTTT. The V call is TRBV28, the J call TRBJ1-1; D unresolved. CDR3 length: 14 residues. V was trimmed by 6 bases and J by 1 base, leaving 12 bases between them. Germline V gene sequence: CDR1 MDHEN, CDR2 SYDVKM.

This sequence joins TRBV7-2 and TRBJ1-3; 9 bases align to TRBD1. Germline lookup yields CDR1 SGHTA and CDR2 FQGNSA. CDR3 size: 16 residues. Trimming at V came to 4 bases and at J to 2 bases, leaving 6 bases not matched to a gene. The CDR3 sequence is CASSSGQGLTGNTIYF. The CDR3 DNA reads as TGTGCCAGCAGCTCGGGACAGGGTCTAACTGGAAACACCATATATTTT.

In DNA, the CDR3 is TGTGCCAGCAGCGCATCGGGACAGGTCTATGGCTACACCTTC. Residues: CASSASGQVYGYTF. The chain joins TRBV7-9 to TRBJ1-2; 8 bases align to TRBD1. This CDR3 is 14 amino acids long. Looked up from germline, CDR1 is SEHNR and CDR2 is FQNEAQ (reference sequence). Trimming removed 5 bases from V and 4 bases from J; junction bases left unmatched: 6.

This clone has just one count. The rearrangement joins TRBV27 to TRBJ1-2, with D unclear. Germline loops: CDR1 MNHEY, CDR2 SMNVEV (reference sequence). The CDR3 is 13 residues long. V lost 5 bases to trimming and J lost 8 bases, with 15 bases between them. CDR3 DNA sequence: TGTGCCAGCAGTCCGGCGGCGTCGGAAGGCTACACCTTC. It specifies CASSPAASEGYTF.

This clone appeared a few times. The V gene is TRBV4-2, the J gene TRBJ2-7, with TRBD1 as a possible D gene (5 bases). The CDR3 covers 14 residues. Germline V gene sequence: CDR1 LGHNA, CDR2 YNFKEQ. Between the trimmed V and J ends, which lost 0 bases and 5 bases, there was a span of 11 bases. CDR3 bases: TGTGCCAGCAGCCAAGATTCAGGGAATAACGAGCAGTACTTC. Translating gives CASSQDSGNNEQYF.

This chain joins TRBV7-9 and TRBJ1-2; the match to TRBD1 covers 9 bases. V lost 10 bases to trimming and J lost 8 bases; unmatched junction nucleotides: 11. Per the germline V gene, CDR1 is SEHNR and CDR2 is FQNEAQ (reference sequence). The CDR3 covers 13 residues. CDR3 nucleotides: TGTGCCACCCGGACAGGGGCCTTGGAGGGCTACACCTTC. Protein product: CATRTGALEGYTF.

The rearrangement uses TRBV5-1 and TRBJ2-5; 10 bases are shared with TRBD2. This CDR3 is 16 amino acids long. CDR1 is SGHRS, CDR2 YFSETQ, per germline. After removal of 0 bases from V and 2 bases from J, the junction contained 4 bases not matched to a gene. CDR3 DNA sequence: TGCGCCAGCAGCTTGGACACTAGCGGGGCTCAAGAGACCCAGTACTTC. This codes for CASSLDTSGAQETQYF.

The chain has TRBV6-1 and TRBJ1-4; perhaps TRBD1 as D (6 bases). The CDR3 loop spans 14 amino acids. Germline CDR1 is MNHNS and CDR2 is SASEGT. The ends were cut back, 7 bases at V and 8 bases at J, with 17 bases in the middle. The CDR3 loop is CASILGGGREKLFF. The CDR3 DNA follows: TGTGCCAGCATTCTCGGGGGGGGGCGAGAAAAACTGTTTTTT.

This clone has just a few counts. The chain links TRBV2 to TRBJ2-4, with D possibly TRBD2 on 7 matching bases. The CDR3 consists of 13 residues. Trimming took 9 bases from V and 8 from J, leaving 17 bases between them. The germline V gene encodes CDR1 SNHLY and CDR2 FYNNEI. CDR3 in DNA: TGTGCCAGTGAGAGGGGGGGCGGGTACATTCAGTACTTC. Residues: CASERGGGYIQYF.

The V gene is TRBV6-6, the J gene TRBJ1-1; 10 nucleotides match TRBD1. The V segment lost 5 bases and the J segment 4 bases; nucleotides outside the gene matches: 4. This CDR3 is 14 amino acids long. From germline, CDR1 is MNHNY and CDR2 SVGAGI (reference sequence). Written as DNA, the CDR3 is TGTGCCAGCAGTACGACAGGGGGCACCACTGAAGCTTTCTTT. Translating it yields CASSTTGGTTEAFF.

This chain joins TRBV7-2 and TRBJ2-1; 7 nucleotides agree with TRBD1. V trimming: 5 bases; J trimming: 5 bases; junction bases outside the gene matches: 9. The CDR3 loop spans 15 amino acids. CDR1 and CDR2 from the germline V gene are SGHTA and FQGNSA. The CDR3 spells CASSPGTAFNNEQFF. The CDR3 coding sequence is TGTGCCAGCAGCCCGGGGACAGCGTTTAACAATGAGCAGTTCTTC.

This clone was counted only a few times. This sequence joins TRBV29-1 and TRBJ1-2; TRBD1 is a possible D gene (6 bases). V was clipped by 4 bases and J by 4 bases, with 10 bases between them. CDR1 and CDR2 (germline): SQVTM, ANQGSEA. The CDR3 runs to 12 residues. This CDR3 is CSVAQGSYGYTF. CDR3 nucleotides: TGCAGCGTTGCCCAGGGGTCCTATGGCTACACCTTC.

In this sample, this clone turned up a few times. J is TRBJ2-1 and V is TRBV6-4, with TRBD2 identical over 9 bases. The CDR3 consists of 16 residues. Losses at the gene ends were 0 bases for V and 3 bases for J; bases not matched to a gene: 3. The V gene's germline CDR1 is MRHNA and CDR2 SNTAGT. The CDR3 protein is CASSDSGGGGYNEQFF. Written as DNA, the CDR3 is TGTGCCAGCAGTGACTCGGGCGGGGGGGGCTACAATGAGCAGTTCTTC.

V usage is TRBV7-2 and J usage is TRBJ1-2; possibly TRBD1 for D (5 bases). Germline loops: CDR1 SGHTA, CDR2 FQGNSA. The CDR3 covers 18 residues. The ends were cut back, 0 bases at V and 8 bases at J, with 25 bases in the middle. CDR3 loop: CASSLALNGGSSRDGYTF. CDR3 DNA: TGTGCCAGCAGCTTAGCGCTAAACGGGGGGTCGTCCCGGGACGGCTACACCTTC.

This rearrangement joins TRBV7-8 to TRBJ2-7; D might be TRBD2 (6 bases). Germline V gene lookup returns CDR1 SGHVS and CDR2 FQNEAQ. CDR3 length: 14 residues. V gave up 1 base and J gave up 6 bases, with 13 bases separating them. For the CDR3, the DNA is TGTGCCAGCAGCTTAGGAACGGGGGTAGGCGAGCAGTACTTC. Translated: CASSLGTGVGEQYF.

The chain employs TRBV7-9 and TRBJ1-1, with D hard to call. CDR3 size: 11 residues. V was clipped by 1 base and J by 11 bases, with 8 bases between them. CDR1 and CDR2 from the germline V gene are SEHNR and FQNEAQ (reference sequence). CDR3 bases: TGTGCCAGCAGCTTAGATCTTATCGCTTTCTTT. Protein sequence: CASSLDLIAFF.

The J gene is TRBJ1-1, the V gene TRBV7-9; D not certain. Trimming left V 5 bases short and J 0 bases short, with 7 bases between. There are 13 residues in the CDR3. The V gene's germline CDR1 is SEHNR and CDR2 FQNEAQ (reference sequence). CDR3 in DNA: TGTGCCAGCAGCCCTCGGGTGAACACTGAAGCTTTCTTT. Amino acid sequence: CASSPRVNTEAFF. Variable domain in full (rest from reference TRBV7-9 and TRBJ1-1): DTGVSQNPRHKITKRGQNVTFRCDPISEHNRLYWYRQTLGQGPEFLTYFQNEAQLEKSRLLSDRFSAERPKGSFSTLEIQRTEQGDSAMYLCASSPRVNTEAFFGQGTRLTVV.

The chain is built from TRBV7-2 and TRBJ2-1; 8 bases are a match to TRBD1. Looked up from germline, CDR1 is SGHTA and CDR2 is FQGNSA. The V and J ends lost 1 base and 9 bases, in that order; junction bases with no gene match: 14. The CDR3 sequence is 17 residues long. The CDR3 reads CASSLGFRAGGFSEQFF. The CDR3 DNA follows: TGTGCCAGCAGCTTAGGTTTCCGGGCAGGGGGCTTTAGTGAGCAGTTCTTC.

The chain uses TRBV7-2 and TRBJ2-7; 10 bases are shared with TRBD1. The ends lost 6 bases at V and 2 bases at J; junction bases unmatched: 4. The CDR3 sequence is 14 residues long. The germline gives CDR1 SGHTA, CDR2 FQGNSA. CDR3 sequence reads: CASRTGQGPYEQYF. Here the CDR3 DNA reads TGTGCCAGCAGGACGGGACAGGGGCCCTACGAGCAGTACTTC.

The V call is TRBV7-2, the J call TRBJ1-2; TRBD1 matches 7 bases. CDR3 length equals 14 residues. The J segment lost 6 bases and the V segment lost 5 bases, leaving 9 bases of the junction unmatched. CDR1 is SGHTA and CDR2 is FQGNSA in the germline V gene. CDR3 region: CASSLNRGKDGYTF. In DNA, the CDR3 is TGTGCCAGCAGCCTGAACAGGGGTAAGGATGGCTACACCTTC.

This chain connects TRBV2 to TRBJ1-1, with a weak D call TRBD1 (6 bases). Trimming took off 6 bases at V and 0 bases at J, with 11 bases between the two ends. The CDR3 loop spans 14 amino acids. Germline V gives CDR1 SNHLY, CDR2 FYNNEI. The DNA of the CDR3 is TGTGCCAGCAGCAGACAGGCGCTGAACACTGAAGCTTTCTTT. Protein product: CASSRQALNTEAFF.